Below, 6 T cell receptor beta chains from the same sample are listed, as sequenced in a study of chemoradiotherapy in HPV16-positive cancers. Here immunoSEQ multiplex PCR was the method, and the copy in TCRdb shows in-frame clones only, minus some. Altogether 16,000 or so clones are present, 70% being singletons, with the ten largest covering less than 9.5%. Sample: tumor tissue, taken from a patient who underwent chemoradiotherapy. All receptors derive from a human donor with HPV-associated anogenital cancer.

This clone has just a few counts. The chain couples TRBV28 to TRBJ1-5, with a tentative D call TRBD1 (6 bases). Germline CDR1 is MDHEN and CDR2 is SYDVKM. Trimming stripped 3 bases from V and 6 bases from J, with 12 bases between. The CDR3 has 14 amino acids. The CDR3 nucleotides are TGTGCCAGCAGTTTGCCTCAGGGGTCTCAGCCCCAGCATTTT. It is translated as CASSLPQGSQPQHF. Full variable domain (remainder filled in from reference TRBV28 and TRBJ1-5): DVKVTQSSRYLVKRTGEKVFLECVQDMDHENMFWYRQDPGLGLRLIYFSYDVKMKEKGDIPEGYSVSREKKERFSLILESASTNQTSMYLCASSLPQGSQPQHFGDGTRLSIL.

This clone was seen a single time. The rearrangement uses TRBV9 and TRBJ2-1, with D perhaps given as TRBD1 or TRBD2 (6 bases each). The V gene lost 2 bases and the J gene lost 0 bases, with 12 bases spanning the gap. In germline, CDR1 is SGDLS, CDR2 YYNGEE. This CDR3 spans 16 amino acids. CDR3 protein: CASSVFGGGSYNEQFF. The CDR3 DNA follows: TGTGCCAGCAGCGTCTTTGGAGGGGGCTCCTACAATGAGCAGTTCTTC.

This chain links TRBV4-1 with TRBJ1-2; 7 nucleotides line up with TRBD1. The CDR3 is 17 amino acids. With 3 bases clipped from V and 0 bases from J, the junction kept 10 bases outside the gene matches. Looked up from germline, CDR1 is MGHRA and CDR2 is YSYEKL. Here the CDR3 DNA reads TGCGCCAGCAGCCAGGAGGGGGCCGACTATGCTAACTATGGCTACACCTTC. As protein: CASSQEGADYANYGYTF.

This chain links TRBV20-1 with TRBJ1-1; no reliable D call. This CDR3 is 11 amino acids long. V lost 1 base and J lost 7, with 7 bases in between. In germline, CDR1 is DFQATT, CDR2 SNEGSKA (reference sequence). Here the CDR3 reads CSARVVLEAFF. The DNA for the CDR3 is TGCAGTGCTAGAGTTGTACTTGAAGCTTTCTTT.

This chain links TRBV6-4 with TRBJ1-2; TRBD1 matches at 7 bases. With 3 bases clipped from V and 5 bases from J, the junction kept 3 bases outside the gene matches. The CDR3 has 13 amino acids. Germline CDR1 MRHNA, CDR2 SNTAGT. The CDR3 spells CASSEDRLYGYTF. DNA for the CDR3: TGTGCCAGCAGTGAGGACAGGTTATATGGCTACACCTTC.

The chain's CDR3 is CASSRASYNEQFF. The CDR3 nucleotides are TGCGCCAGCAGCAGGGCCTCCTACAATGAGCAGTTCTTC. The V gene is TRBV10-2, the J gene TRBJ2-1; tentative D call: TRBD1 (5 bases). This CDR3 spans 13 amino acids. V was clipped by 6 bases and J by 0 bases, with 6 bases between them. From germline, CDR1 is WSHSY and CDR2 SAAADI.